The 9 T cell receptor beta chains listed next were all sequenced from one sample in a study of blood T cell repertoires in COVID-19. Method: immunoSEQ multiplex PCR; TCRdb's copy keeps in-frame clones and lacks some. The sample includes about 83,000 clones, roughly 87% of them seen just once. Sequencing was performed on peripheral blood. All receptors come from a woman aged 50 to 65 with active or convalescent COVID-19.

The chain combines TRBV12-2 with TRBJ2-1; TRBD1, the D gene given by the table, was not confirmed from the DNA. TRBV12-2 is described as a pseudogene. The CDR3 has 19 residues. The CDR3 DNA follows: TGTGCAAGTCGCTCTTTCCCTGTCAGGGGGGCACTGCTCTACAATGAGCAGTTCTTC. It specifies CASRSFPVRGALLYNEQFF.

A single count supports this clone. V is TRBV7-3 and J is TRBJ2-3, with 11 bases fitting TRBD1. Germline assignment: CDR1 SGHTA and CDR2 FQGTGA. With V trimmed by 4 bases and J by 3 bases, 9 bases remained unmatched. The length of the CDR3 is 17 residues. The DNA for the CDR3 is TGTGCCAGCAGCTGGGGACAGGGGGGCGGTGGTACAGATACGCAGTATTTT. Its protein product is CASSWGQGGGGTDTQYF.

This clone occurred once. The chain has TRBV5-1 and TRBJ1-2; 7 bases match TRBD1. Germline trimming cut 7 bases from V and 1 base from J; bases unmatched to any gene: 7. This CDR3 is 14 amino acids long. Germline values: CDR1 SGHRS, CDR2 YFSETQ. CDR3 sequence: CASHGTDNNYGYTF. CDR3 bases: TGCGCCAGCCACGGGACAGATAATAACTATGGCTACACCTTC.

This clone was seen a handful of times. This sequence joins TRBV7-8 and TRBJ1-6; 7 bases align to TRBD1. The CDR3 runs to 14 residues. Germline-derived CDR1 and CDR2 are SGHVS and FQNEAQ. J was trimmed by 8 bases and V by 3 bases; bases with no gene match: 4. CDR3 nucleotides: TGTGCCAGCAGCTTCCGCGGACAGGATTCACCCCTCCACTTT. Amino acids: CASSFRGQDSPLHF.

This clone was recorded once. The CDR3 loop is CASSLGGTGERDTQYF. Here the CDR3 DNA reads TGTGCCAGCAGCTTGGGGGGGACAGGGGAACGGGATACGCAGTATTTT. The V gene is TRBV5-5, the J gene TRBJ2-3; 10 bases fit TRBD1. After removal of 0 bases from V and 6 bases from J, the junction contained 7 bases not matched to a gene. The CDR3 totals 16 residues. Germline V gene sequence: CDR1 SGHKS, CDR2 YYEKEE (reference sequence).

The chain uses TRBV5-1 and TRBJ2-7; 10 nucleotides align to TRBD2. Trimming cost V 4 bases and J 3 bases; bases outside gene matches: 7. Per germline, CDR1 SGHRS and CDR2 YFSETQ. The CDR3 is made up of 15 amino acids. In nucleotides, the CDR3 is TGCGCCAGCAGCGTAACTAGCGGGGCATACTACGAGCAGTACTTC. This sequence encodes CASSVTSGAYYEQYF. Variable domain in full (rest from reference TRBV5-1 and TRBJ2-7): KAGVTQTPRYLIKTRGQQVTLSCSPISGHRSVSWYQQTPGQGLQFLFEYFSETQRNKGNFPGRFSGRQFSNSRSEMNVSTLELGDSALYLCASSVTSGAYYEQYFGPGTRLTVT.

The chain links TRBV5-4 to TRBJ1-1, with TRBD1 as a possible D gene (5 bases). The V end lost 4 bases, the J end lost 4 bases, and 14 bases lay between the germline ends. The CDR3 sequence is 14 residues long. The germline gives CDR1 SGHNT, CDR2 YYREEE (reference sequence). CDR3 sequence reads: CASSVRGGGTEAFF. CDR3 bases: TGTGCCAGCAGCGTGAGGGGAGGCGGCACTGAAGCTTTCTTT. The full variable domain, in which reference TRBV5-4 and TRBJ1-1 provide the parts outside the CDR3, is ETGVTQSPTHLIKTRGQQVTLRCSSQSGHNTVSWYQQALGQGPQFIFQYYREEENGRGNFPPRFSGLQFPNYSSELNVNALELDDSALYLCASSVRGGGTEAFFGQGTRLTVV.

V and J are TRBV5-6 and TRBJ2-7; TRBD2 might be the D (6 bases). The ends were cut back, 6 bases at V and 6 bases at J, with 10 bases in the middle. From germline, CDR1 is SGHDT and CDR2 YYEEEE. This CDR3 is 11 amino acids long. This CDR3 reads CASTFGGEQYF. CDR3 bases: TGTGCCAGCACCTTCGGGGGCGAGCAGTACTTC.

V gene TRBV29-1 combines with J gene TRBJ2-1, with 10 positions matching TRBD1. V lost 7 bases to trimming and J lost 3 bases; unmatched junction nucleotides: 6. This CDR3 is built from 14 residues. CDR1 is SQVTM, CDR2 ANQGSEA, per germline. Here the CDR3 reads CSGLRDRGYNEQFF. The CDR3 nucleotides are TGCAGCGGCCTCCGGGACAGGGGCTACAATGAGCAGTTCTTC.